This T cell receptor (beta chain) was captured in a study of T cells after yellow fever vaccination. This clonotype came up a few times. The TCR cDNA carried a universal primer site and UMIs from 5'RACE template switching. TCRdb passed the 5' RACE reads through MiXCR, listing each CDR3 protein once. The table lists fewer than 350,000 distinct CDR3 sequences, more than 8.5% of them singletons. Trimming removed 6 bases from V and 7 bases from J; junction bases left unmatched: 8. The CDR3 runs to 13 residues. Sequences were derived from PBMCs, sampled on the day of the first yellow fever vaccination. This TCR was sampled from a man aged 18 to 29 who received the YFV17D yellow fever vaccine. V is TRBV12-3 or TRBV12-4 and J is TRBJ1-2; 7 bases are shared with TRBD1. CDR3 sequence (DNA): TGTGCCAGCAGCTGGAGGGCAGGGGGTGGCTACACCTTC. It is translated as CASSWRAGGGYTF.